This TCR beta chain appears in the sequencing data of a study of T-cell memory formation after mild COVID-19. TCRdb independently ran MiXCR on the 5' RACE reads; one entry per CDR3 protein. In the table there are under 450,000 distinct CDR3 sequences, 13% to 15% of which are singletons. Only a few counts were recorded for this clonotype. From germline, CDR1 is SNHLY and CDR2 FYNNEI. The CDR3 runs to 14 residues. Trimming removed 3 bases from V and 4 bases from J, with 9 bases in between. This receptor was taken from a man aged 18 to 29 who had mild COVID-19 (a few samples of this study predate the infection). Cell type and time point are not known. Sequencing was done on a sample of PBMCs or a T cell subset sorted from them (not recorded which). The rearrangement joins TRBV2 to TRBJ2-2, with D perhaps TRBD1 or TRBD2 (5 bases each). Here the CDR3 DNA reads TGTGCCAGCAGTGACTGGGGGTTCACCGGGGAGCTGTTTTTT. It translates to CASSDWGFTGELFF.